The present T cell receptor (beta chain) was sequenced within a study of cytomegalovirus exposure and HLA in healthy donors. As for the study in general: A subsequent analysis reported that the 100 to 150 validation repertoires were produced on the same platform that had also been used for the 600 to 800 first-cohort repertoires.

Only in-frame clones appear in the TCRdb table, and some are missing; sequencing was by immunoSEQ multiplex PCR. The sample has about 400,000 clones, about nine tenths seen once. Study results and limitations: In vitro confirmation showed a few CMV-associated chains to be CMV antigen specific. Using the classifier, cytomegalovirus status was reportedly diagnosed with high specificity and sensitivity. According to the study, 160 or so TCR beta chains were cytomegalovirus-associated.

CDR1 and CDR2 from the germline V gene are MNHEY and SMNVEV (reference sequence). The CDR3 has 13 amino acids. Remarks on this clone: Its target is unknown.

The sample comprised PBMCs. This TCR was recovered from a woman between 18 and 29 years old in good health and CMV-seronegative. The chain is built from TRBV27 and TRBJ2-5, with D maybe TRBD1 (6 bases). The DNA end favors TRBJ2-7, so the J call may be wrong. The CDR3 loop reads CASSVGQTYEQYF. In nucleotides, the CDR3 is TGTGCCAGCAGTGTTGGACAGACCTACGAGCAGTACTTC.